Given below is one T cell receptor (beta chain) in context. Its antigen remains unknown. The entry originates in a study of neoadjuvant nivolumab and ipilimumab in lung cancer. V was cut by 9 bases and J by 0 bases, with 14 bases left in between. The CDR3 covers 14 residues. In germline, CDR1 is LNHDA, CDR2 SQIVND (reference sequence). Profiling relied on immunoSEQ multiplex PCR, and the TCRdb table lists in-frame clones only, not all of them. The data show roughly 20,000 clones, roughly 84% seen once. General study results and limits: Resected tumors had greater TCR richness and clonality than uninvolved lung. A small number of samples were TCR sequenced. Only a single major-pathologic-response sample was available for clonality analysis.

V gene TRBV19 combines with J gene TRBJ1-1; possible D gene TRBD1, 6 bases. The sequence was obtained from an adult with non-small cell lung cancer. The material was peripheral blood, obtained before neoadjuvant nivolumab, alone or with ipilimumab. The CDR3 sequence is CASLDSPMNTEAFF. In nucleotides, the CDR3 is TGTGCCAGCCTGGACAGCCCTATGAACACTGAAGCTTTCTTT.